The present TCR beta chain was sequenced within a study of blood T cell repertoires in COVID-19. Study summary: There were acute and convalescent COVID-19 samples, and they came from the United States, Italy and Spain. PBMCs, B-cell-depleted T cells, or T cells provided the cDNA or gDNA that made up the material.

During active infection, Seattle patients enrolled and were then monitored through disease. In the authors' methods: Amplified reference gene primers provided the basis for estimating nucleated cell counts. The table came from immunoSEQ multiplex PCR; TCRdb's copy has only in-frame clones and leaves some out. V, J and clone size reflect that table, while D and trimming were determined from the DNA. The repertoire consists of some 70,000 clones, with 80% to 90% occurring once and the leading ten covering about 43%. Trimming removed 4 bases at V and 2 bases at J, with 16 bases between. The CDR3 extends over 16 amino acids. Germline-derived CDR1 and CDR2 are SGHRS and YFSETQ.

This chain joins TRBV5-1 and TRBJ2-1; D is perhaps TRBD2 (7 bases). The clonotype was recovered from a woman aged 55-70 years with COVID-19, enrolled during active disease. The specimen sequenced was peripheral blood. CDR3 nucleotide sequence: TGCGCCAGCAGCCCTACGACGGGGGGCGCCTACAATGAGCAGTTCTTC. Translating gives CASSPTTGGAYNEQFF.